The TCR beta chain described here comes from a study of blood T cell repertoires in COVID-19. Study in general: Both acute and convalescent COVID-19 samples were obtained from the United States, Italy and Spain. Sample material is recorded as cDNA or gDNA derived from T cells, B-cell-depleted T cells, or PBMCs.

In the authors' methods: Reference gene primer amplification gave estimated nucleated cell counts. The method was immunoSEQ multiplex PCR; TCRdb's version includes in-frame clones alone and lacks a portion of them. The V and J calls and clone size are taken from that table; D and trimming were inferred from the DNA. The sample yields about 210,000 clones, about four fifths seen once. V was clipped by 5 bases and J by 5 bases; unmatched bases: 9. Germline V gene sequence: CDR1 PRHDT, CDR2 FYEKMQ (reference sequence). This CDR3 comprises 17 residues. The rearrangement uses TRBV13 and TRBJ2-3, with 14 bases aligning to TRBD2. This TCR was sampled from a woman in her thirties or forties with acute or convalescent COVID-19. The sequencing input was peripheral blood. The CDR3 nucleotides are TGTGCCAGCAGCGCCCTGACTAGCGGGGGGGCTATAGATACGCAGTATTTT. It encodes CASSALTSGGAIDTQYF.